This T cell receptor (beta chain) was documented in a study of T cell responses to AZD1222 COVID-19 vaccine. Trimming left V 3 bases short and J 4 bases short, with 8 bases between. Germline lookup yields CDR1 SGHAT and CDR2 FQNNGV. CDR3 size: 13 residues. The protocol was immunoSEQ multiplex PCR, while the TCRdb copy is restricted to in-frame clones and leaves out a portion. Of roughly 120,000 clones in the sample, approximately 85% were seen once. A note on this clone: The antigen remains unidentified.

Study results and caveats: AZD1222 recipients seropositive at baseline numbered only five or six. Unmutated variant regions reportedly attract nearly half of all spike-specific TCRs.

The clonotype comes from an adult in good health. The gene calls are TRBV11-2 and TRBJ2-3; a weak D match, TRBD2 (6 bases). The sequencing used peripheral blood, collected on day 0 of MenACWY control vaccination. The CDR3 sequence: CASSFGGPDTQYF. The CDR3 coding sequence is TGTGCCAGCAGCTTCGGGGGTCCAGATACGCAGTATTTT.